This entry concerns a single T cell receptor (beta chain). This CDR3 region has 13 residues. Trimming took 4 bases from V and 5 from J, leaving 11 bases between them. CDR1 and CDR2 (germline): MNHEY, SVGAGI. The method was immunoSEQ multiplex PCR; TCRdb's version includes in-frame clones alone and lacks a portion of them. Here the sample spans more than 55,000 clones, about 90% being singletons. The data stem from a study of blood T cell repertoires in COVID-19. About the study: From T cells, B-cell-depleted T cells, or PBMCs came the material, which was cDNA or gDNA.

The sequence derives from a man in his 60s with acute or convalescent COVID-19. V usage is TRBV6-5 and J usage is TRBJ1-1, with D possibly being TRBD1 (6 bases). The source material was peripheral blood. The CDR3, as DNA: TGTGCCAGCAGTTTAACAGGGAGAACTGAAGCTTTCTTT. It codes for CASSLTGRTEAFF.